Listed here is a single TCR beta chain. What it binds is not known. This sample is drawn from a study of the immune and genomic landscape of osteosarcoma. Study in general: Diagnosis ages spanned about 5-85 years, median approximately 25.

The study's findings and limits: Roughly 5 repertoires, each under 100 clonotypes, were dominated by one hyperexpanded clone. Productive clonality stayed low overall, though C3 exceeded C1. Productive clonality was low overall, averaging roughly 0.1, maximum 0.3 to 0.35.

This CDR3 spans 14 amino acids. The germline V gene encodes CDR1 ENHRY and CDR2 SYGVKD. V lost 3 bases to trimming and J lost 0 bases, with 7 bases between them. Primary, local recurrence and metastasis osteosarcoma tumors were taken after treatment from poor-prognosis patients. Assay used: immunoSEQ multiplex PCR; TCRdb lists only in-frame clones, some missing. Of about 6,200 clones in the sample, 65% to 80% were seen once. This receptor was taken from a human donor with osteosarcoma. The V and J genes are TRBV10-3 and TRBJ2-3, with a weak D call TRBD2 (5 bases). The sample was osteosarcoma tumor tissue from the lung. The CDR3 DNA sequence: TGTGCCATCAGTGATACGGGGAGCACAGATACGCAGTATTTT. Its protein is CAISDTGSTDTQYF.